This TCR beta chain was obtained from a study of T cell responses to AZD1222 COVID-19 vaccine. General study points: Reportedly, nearly half the spike-specific TCRs target unmutated variant regions. Mostly white British, mostly female donors; authors suggested clonal diversity may be underestimated.

The data were produced by immunoSEQ multiplex PCR, yet TCRdb's version contains in-frame clones alone and is incomplete. Of roughly 90,000 clones in the sample, approximately 89% were seen once. With respect to this clone: What it binds is unknown.

The germline V gene encodes CDR1 GTSNPN and CDR2 SVGIG (reference sequence). Trimming removed 0 bases from V and 7 bases from J, with 15 bases in between. This CDR3 is 14 amino acids long. V usage is TRBV30 and J usage is TRBJ1-1, with a possible D match to TRBD1 (5 bases). The TCR was taken from an adult who received the AZD1222 COVID-19 vaccine. The sample in question was peripheral blood, obtained 28 days after the second AZD1222 dose. CDR3 protein: CAWSVGQGEVEAFF. CDR3 bases: TGTGCCTGGAGTGTCGGGCAGGGTGAGGTTGAAGCTTTCTTT.